This is a list of T cell receptor beta chains from one sample in a study of metastatic and nonmetastatic thyroid tumors. TCRdb re-called clones via MiXCR from the PCR reads. The sample lists about 40,000 clones; around 16% were seen once. Input material: tumor tissue. Receptors were obtained from a female donor with papillary thyroid cancer or a benign thyroid nodule (not recorded which). Some clones in this sample may be carry-over from other donors' samples. CDR3s include the opening cysteine and the closing phenylalanine or tryptophan. A D gene is named only where the DNA matches it firmly. Expanded clones are given a class, and other clones once, few, many or no size at all.

J,length,size,D,V,CDR3,DNA
TRBJ1-2,17,many,NA,TRBV4-1,CASSQEGGNRYNYGYTF,TGCGCCAGCAGCCAAGAGGGCGGGAACAGGTATAACTATGGCTACACCTTC
TRBJ2-3,16,NA,TRBD2,TRBV5-6,CASSFPGLANTDTQYF,TGTGCCAGCAGTTTTCCCGGACTAGCGAACACAGATACGCAGTATTTT
TRBJ2-3,15,few,NA,TRBV27,CASSPWGGPTDTQYF,TGTGCCAGCAGTCCCTGGGGGGGGCCCACAGATACGCAGTATTTT
TRBJ2-5,16,many,TRBD1,TRBV6-1,CASSNQPSTGAETQYF,TGTGCCAGCAGTAACCAACCGTCAACAGGGGCGGAGACCCAGTACTTC
TRBJ1-5,13,many,TRBD1,TRBV20-1,CSVPGQYNQPQHF,TGCAGTGTTCCGGGACAGTACAATCAGCCCCAGCATTTT
TRBJ2-5,18,NA,TRBD2,TRBV2,CASSDWRFSWGGQETQYF,TGTGCCAGCAGTGATTGGAGGTTTAGCTGGGGGGGGCAAGAGACCCAGTACTTC
TRBJ2-1,17,medium-sized,NA,TRBV19,CASSMLTFGGSYNEQFF,TGTGCCAGTAGTATGCTTACTTTCGGGGGTTCCTACAATGAGCAGTTCTTC
TRBJ2-2,16,NA,NA,TRBV11-2,CVSSPSTGGDTGELFF,TGTGTCAGCAGCCCTTCCACAGGGGGGGACACCGGGGAGCTGTTTTTT
TRBJ2-2,18,many,TRBD2,TRBV20-1,CSARDPIRGVKGTGELFF,TGCAGTGCTAGAGACCCCATACGGGGGGTAAAGGGCACCGGGGAGCTGTTTTTT
TRBJ1-1,15,many,NA,TRBV6-1,CASRTTGTQNTEAFF,TGTGCCAGCAGGACAACCGGGACTCAGAACACTGAAGCTTTCTTT
TRBJ2-5,13,many,TRBD1,TRBV20-1,CSGAQGGQETQYF,TGCAGTGGCGCACAGGGGGGCCAAGAGACCCAGTACTTC
TRBJ2-7,19,NA,NA,TRBV28,CASSLLYQLQWKNDPEQYF,TGTGCCAGCAGTTTACTCTACCAATTACAGTGGAAAAACGACCCCGAGCAGTACTTC
TRBJ1-1,15,many,TRBD1,TRBV19,CASSPQQGDVTEAFF,TGTGCCAGTAGTCCTCAACAGGGGGATGTCACTGAAGCTTTCTTT
TRBJ2-7,17,NA,NA,TRBV20-1,CSARDYSGAGKFYEQYF,TGCAGTGCTAGAGATTATTCGGGAGCAGGGAAATTCTACGAGCAGTACTTC